This TCR beta chain originates from a study of control samples from healthy donors and cancer patients. The assay was immunoSEQ multiplex PCR, and TCRdb's table has in-frame clones only and misses some. The table records 100,000 or so clones, 85% to 90% of them present only once. The V and J ends lost 5 bases and 5 bases, in that order; junction bases with no gene match: 21. CDR3 length: 18 residues. The germline gives CDR1 MNHEY, CDR2 SVGEGT. The material sequenced was blood. This chain uses TRBV6-2 or TRBV6-3 with TRBJ2-7; 7 bases match TRBD1. This sequence was found in a woman aged 50 to 60 in good health. The CDR3 nucleotides are TGTGCCAGCAGTCCCTCCCCTGTCTTAGGGGGCTTGAGGAACGAGCAGTACTTC. Amino acids: CASSPSPVLGGLRNEQYF.